The entry below describes one T cell receptor (beta chain). Its antigen target is currently unknown. No base qualities exist here, and no much larger clone lies one base off it. Reading the germline V gene gives CDR1 MDHEN and CDR2 SYDVKM. The CDR3 runs 12 residues from the cysteine to the phenylalanine. Kept here is only the CDR3 DNA, which spans 36 bases and is read in frame from base 1. Between the V and J ends, shortened by 7 bases and 6 bases respectively, the junction contains 12 bases. The record originates from a study of blood T cell repertoires in COVID-19 (TCRdb year 2020). Background for the entire study: Samples from collaborators originated in the United States, Italy and Spain and spanned both the acute and convalescent phases of COVID-19. The repertoires were made available in a free public database intended to serve as a resource for research on the immune response to SARS-CoV-2. The samples were drawn from the first 160 participants of the ongoing ImmuneRACE study and from 950 to 1,500 subjects provided by 6 global collaborators. A de-identified subject ID, COVID-19 status, age in years and sex were almost always included in the sample metadata. HLA class I and class II types, where available, came from metadata supplied by the sample provider rather than from assay-based typing. The material from the prospective study consisted of cDNA or gDNA derived from T cells, B-cell-depleted T cells, or PBMCs. The dataset comprised deeply sampled blood TCRbeta repertoires from subjects exposed to, actively infected with, or recovered from COVID-19. What the study reported, not specific to this receptor: How much clinical and demographic metadata was included differed by source and by participant, and the metadata was provided uncurated.

The collaborating institutions used their own protocols to collect whole blood in K2EDTA tubes. For TCRbeta analysis, collaborators shipped samples as frozen whole blood, isolated PBMCs, or DNA extracted from either of those sample types. The immunoSEQ Assay, a bias-controlled multiplex PCR, was used to amplify TCRbeta CDR3 regions from genomic DNA. The authors' pipeline ran thus. Nucleated cell counts per sample were estimated from amplification of reference gene primers within the assay. Sequence reads were collapsed and filtered to measure the absolute abundance of every unique TCRbeta CDR3 rearrangement. For each sample, productive Simpson clonality was calculated as the square root of Simpson's diversity index over productive rearrangements. TCRdb retrieved this table from immuneACCESS and kept in-frame rearrangements only. Not all clones are present; in checked studies, unresolved V genes account for under half, and no reason is known for the remainder. That table gives V, J and clone size, and the DNA gave D and trimming. The sample contains 110,000 to 150,000 clones, 80% of them found a single time. The ten largest make up 5% of the sample.

The TCR originated in a woman between 45 and 60 years old with acute or convalescent COVID-19. The sequencing input was peripheral blood. The V and J genes are TRBV28 and TRBJ1-2, with a weak D call of TRBD1 (5 bases match). The base sequence is TGTGCCAGCACCCTGGACACGGATGGCTACACCTTC. Translation gives CASTLDTDGYTF.